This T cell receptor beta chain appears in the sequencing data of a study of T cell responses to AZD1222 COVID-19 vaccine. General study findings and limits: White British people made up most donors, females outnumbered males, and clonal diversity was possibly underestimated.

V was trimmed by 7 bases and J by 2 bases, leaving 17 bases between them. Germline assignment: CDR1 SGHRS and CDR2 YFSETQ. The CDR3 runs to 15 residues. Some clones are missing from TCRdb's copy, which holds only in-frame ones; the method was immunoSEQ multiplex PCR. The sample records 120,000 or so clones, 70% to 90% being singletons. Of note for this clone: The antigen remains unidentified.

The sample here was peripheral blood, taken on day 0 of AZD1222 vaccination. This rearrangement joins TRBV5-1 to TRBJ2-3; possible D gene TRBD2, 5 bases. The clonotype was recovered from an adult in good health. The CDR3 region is CASGRMGGLTDTQYF. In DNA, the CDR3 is TGCGCCAGCGGCCGAATGGGCGGACTCACAGATACGCAGTATTTT.